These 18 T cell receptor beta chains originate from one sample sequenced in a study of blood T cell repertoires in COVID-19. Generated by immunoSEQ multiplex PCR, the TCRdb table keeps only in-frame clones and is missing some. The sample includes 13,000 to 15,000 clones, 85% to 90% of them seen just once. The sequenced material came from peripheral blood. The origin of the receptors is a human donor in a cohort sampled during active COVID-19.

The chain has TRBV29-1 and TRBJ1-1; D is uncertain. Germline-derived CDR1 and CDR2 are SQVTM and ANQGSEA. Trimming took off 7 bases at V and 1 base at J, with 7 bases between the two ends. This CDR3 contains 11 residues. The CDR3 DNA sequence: TGCAGCGGATATAGGAACACTGAAGCTTTCTTT. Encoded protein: CSGYRNTEAFF.

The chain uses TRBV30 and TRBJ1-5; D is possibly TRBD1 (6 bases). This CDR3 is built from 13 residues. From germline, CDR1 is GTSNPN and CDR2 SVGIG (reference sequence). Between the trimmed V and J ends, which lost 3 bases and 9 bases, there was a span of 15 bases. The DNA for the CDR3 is TGTGCCTGGAGGCGGGGGGCCGGGGGGCCCCAGCATTTT. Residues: CAWRRGAGGPQHF. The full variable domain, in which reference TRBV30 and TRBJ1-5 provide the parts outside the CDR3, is SQTIHQWPATLVQPVGSPLSLECTVEGTSNPNLYWYRQAAGRGLQLLFYSVGIGQISSEVPQNLSASRPQDRQFILSSKKLLLSDSGFYLCAWRRGAGGPQHFGDGTRLSIL.

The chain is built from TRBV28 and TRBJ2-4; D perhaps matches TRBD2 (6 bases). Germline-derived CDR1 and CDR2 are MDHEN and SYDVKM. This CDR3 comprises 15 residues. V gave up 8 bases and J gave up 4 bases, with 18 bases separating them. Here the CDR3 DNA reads TGTGCCAGCCTGGAGGGAGCCGGTTTTAAAAACATTCAGTACTTC. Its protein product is CASLEGAGFKNIQYF.

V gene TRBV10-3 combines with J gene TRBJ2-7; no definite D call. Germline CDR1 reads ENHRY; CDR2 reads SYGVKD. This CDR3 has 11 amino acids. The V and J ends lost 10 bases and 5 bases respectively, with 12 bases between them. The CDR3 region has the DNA TGTGCCACCGGGTTAGCAGACGAGCAGTACTTC. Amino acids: CATGLADEQYF.

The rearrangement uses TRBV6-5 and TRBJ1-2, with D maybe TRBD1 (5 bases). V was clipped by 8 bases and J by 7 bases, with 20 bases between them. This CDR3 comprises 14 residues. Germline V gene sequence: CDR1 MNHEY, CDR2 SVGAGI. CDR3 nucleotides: TGTGCCAGCGCGACCACGGGGGGTCTTGGTGGCTACACCTTC. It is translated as CASATTGGLGGYTF.

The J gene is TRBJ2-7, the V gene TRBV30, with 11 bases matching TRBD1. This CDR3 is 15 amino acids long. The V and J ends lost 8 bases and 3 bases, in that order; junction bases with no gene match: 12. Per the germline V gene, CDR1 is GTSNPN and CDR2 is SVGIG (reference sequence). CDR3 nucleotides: TGTGCCCGAGGCGGGGGGACAGGGGGTTTCTACGAGCAGTACTTC. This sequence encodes CARGGGTGGFYEQYF.

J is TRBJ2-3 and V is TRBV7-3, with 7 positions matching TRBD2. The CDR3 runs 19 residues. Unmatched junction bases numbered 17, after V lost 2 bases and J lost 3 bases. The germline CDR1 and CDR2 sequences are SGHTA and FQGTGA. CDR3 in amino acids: CASSLSVTGGTWRTDTQYF. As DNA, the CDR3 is TGTGCCAGCAGCTTATCAGTGACGGGGGGAACCTGGAGGACAGATACGCAGTATTTT.

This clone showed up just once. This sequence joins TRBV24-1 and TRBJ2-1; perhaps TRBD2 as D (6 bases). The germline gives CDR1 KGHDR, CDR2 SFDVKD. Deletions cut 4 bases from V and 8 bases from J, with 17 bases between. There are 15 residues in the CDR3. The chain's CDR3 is CATSETTGSTDEQFF. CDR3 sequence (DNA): TGTGCCACCAGTGAGACGACCGGGAGTACGGATGAGCAGTTCTTC.

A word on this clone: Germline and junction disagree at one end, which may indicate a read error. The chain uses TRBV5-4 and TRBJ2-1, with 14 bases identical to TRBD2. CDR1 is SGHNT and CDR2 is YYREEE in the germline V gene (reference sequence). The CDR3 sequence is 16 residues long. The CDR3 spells CASSLTSGRAYTEQFF. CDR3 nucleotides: TGTGCCAGCAGCCTGACTAGCGGGAGGGCCTACACTGAGCAGTTCTTC.

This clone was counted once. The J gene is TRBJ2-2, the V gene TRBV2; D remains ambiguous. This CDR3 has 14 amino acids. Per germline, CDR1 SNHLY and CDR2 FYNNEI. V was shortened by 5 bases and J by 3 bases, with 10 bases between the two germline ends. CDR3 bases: TGTGCCAGCAGTCAGAGTCGGGACACCGGGGAGCTGTTTTTT. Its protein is CASSQSRDTGELFF. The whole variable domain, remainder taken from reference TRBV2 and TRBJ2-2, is EPEVTQTPSHQVTQMGQEVILRCVPISNHLYFYWYRQILGQKVEFLVSFYNNEISEKSEIFDDQFSVERPDGSNFTLKIRSTKLEDSAMYFCASSQSRDTGELFFGEGSRLTVL.

Written as DNA, the CDR3 is TGTGCCAGCTCACCAGTTGGGCGGGTGAACTCCTACGAGCAGTACTTC. It encodes CASSPVGRVNSYEQYF. V is TRBV18 and J is TRBJ2-7, with D perhaps matching TRBD2 (5 bases). This CDR3 has 16 residues. Germline CDR1 and CDR2: KGHSH and LQKENI. The V gene lost 2 bases and the J gene lost 0 bases, with 14 bases spanning the gap.

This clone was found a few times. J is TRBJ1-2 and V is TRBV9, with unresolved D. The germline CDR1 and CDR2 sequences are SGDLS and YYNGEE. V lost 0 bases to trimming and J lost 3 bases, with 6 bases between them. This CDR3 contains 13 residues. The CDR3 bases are TGTGCCAGCAGCGTAGGTGGGCACTATGGCTACACCTTC. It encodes CASSVGGHYGYTF.

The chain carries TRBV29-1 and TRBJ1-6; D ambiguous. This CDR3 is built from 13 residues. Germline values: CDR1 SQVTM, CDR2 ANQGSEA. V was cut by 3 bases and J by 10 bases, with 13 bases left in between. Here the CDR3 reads CSVDTGEGSPLHF. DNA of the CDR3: TGCAGCGTTGATACCGGGGAAGGATCACCCCTCCACTTT.

CDR3 amino acids: CATTRGSHNEQFF. The DNA of the CDR3 is TGTGCCACCACTCGCGGGAGCCACAATGAGCAGTTCTTC. V usage is TRBV24-1 and J usage is TRBJ2-1; 7 nucleotides line up with TRBD2. This CDR3 spans 13 amino acids. Germline V gene sequence: CDR1 KGHDR, CDR2 SFDVKD. J was trimmed by 5 bases and V by 8 bases; bases with no gene match: 5.

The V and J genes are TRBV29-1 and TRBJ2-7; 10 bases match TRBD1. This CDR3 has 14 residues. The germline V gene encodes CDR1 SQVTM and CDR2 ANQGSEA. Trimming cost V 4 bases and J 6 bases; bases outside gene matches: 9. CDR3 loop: CSVGGGTGVTEQYF. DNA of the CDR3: TGCAGCGTTGGCGGTGGGACAGGGGTGACCGAGCAGTACTTC.

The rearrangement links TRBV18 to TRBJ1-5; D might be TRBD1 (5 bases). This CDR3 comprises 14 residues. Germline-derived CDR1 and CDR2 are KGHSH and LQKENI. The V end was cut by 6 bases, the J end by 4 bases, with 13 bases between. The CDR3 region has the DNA TGTGCCAGCTCGACGGGACTGGAAAATCAGCCCCAGCATTTT. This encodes CASSTGLENQPQHF.

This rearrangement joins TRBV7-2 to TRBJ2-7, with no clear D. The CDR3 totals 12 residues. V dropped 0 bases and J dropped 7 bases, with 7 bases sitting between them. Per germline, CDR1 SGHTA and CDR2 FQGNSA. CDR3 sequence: CASSLASVEQYF. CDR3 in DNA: TGTGCCAGCAGCTTAGCCAGTGTGGAGCAGTACTTC.

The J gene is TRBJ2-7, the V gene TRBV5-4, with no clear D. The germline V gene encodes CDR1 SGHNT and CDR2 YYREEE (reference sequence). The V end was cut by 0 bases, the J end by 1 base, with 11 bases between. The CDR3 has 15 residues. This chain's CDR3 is CASSLVGSGSYEQYF. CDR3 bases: TGTGCCAGCAGCTTGGTTGGTTCCGGTTCCTACGAGCAGTACTTC.